The 27 T cell receptor beta chains below were found in one sample sequenced in a study of cytomegalovirus exposure and HLA in healthy donors (dated by TCRdb to about 2017). Libraries were made using the immunoSEQ multiplex PCR assay. For the multiplex PCR, a mixture combining 60 forward primers for TCR Vbeta segments and 13 reverse primers for TCR Jbeta segments was used. Entries here come from immuneACCESS through TCRdb and include only in-frame sequences with V and J called. Some clones fail to appear in such tables; in the studies checked, an unresolved V gene covers under half of the shortfall, and the cause of the remainder is unknown. The table for this sample records approximately 120,000 clones. The leading ten clones occupy 1% of the sample. The specimen was PBMCs. The receptors were sampled from a man aged 18 to 30 in good health and CMV-seronegative.

The chain couples TRBV29-1 to TRBJ2-3, with 12 bases fitting TRBD2. Germline V gives CDR1 SQVTM, CDR2 ANQGSEA. The length of the CDR3 is 17 residues. The V segment lost 6 bases and the J segment 5 bases; nucleotides outside the gene matches: 15. The CDR3: CSVHSMTSGGFGDTQYF. The CDR3, as DNA: TGCAGCGTCCACTCGATGACTAGCGGGGGCTTTGGAGATACGCAGTATTTT.

The rearrangement links TRBV12-5 to TRBJ2-3, with D tentatively TRBD1 (6 bases). CDR1 is LGHNT, CDR2 FRNRAP, per germline. Deletions cut 4 bases from V and 1 base from J, with 15 bases between. The CDR3 is 16 amino acids. This CDR3 reads CASGSSPRQGTDTQYF. In DNA form, the CDR3 reads TGTGCTAGTGGTTCATCCCCGAGACAGGGCACAGATACGCAGTATTTT.

The chain carries TRBV15 and TRBJ2-5; D ambiguous. The ends were cut back, 0 bases at V and 1 base at J, with 6 bases in the middle. The CDR3 runs to 14 residues. Germline V gene sequence: CDR1 LNHNV, CDR2 YYDKDF (reference sequence). CDR3 bases: TGTGCCACCAGCAGAGACGGAGTCCAAGAGACCCAGTACTTC. Amino acids: CATSRDGVQETQYF. The whole variable domain, remainder taken from reference TRBV15 and TRBJ2-5, is DAMVIQNPRYQVTQFGKPVTLSCSQTLNHNVMYWYQQKSSQAPKLLFHYYDKDFNNEADTPDNFQSRRPNTSFCFLDIRSPGLGDTAMYLCATSRDGVQETQYFGPGTRLLVL.

This chain uses TRBV2 with TRBJ1-2; no clear D gene. Germline V gene lookup returns CDR1 SNHLY and CDR2 FYNNEI. The CDR3 loop spans 13 amino acids. The ends were cut back, 6 bases at V and 6 bases at J, with 14 bases in the middle. The CDR3 nucleotides are TGTGCCAGCAGGTGGGGAAGGGAGCATGGCTACACCTTC. Its translation: CASRWGREHGYTF.

This chain joins TRBV9 and TRBJ2-1; perhaps TRBD2 as D (6 bases). Germline-derived CDR1 and CDR2 are SGDLS and YYNGEE. This CDR3 region has 13 residues. V was cut by 6 bases and J by 1 base, with 8 bases left in between. CDR3 DNA sequence: TGTGCCAGCAACCGGGGGTCCTACAATGAGCAGTTCTTC. Amino acids: CASNRGSYNEQFF.

The rearrangement uses TRBV10-3 and TRBJ1-2; D ambiguous. Deletions cut 3 bases from V and 4 bases from J, with 9 bases between. The CDR3 runs to 13 residues. Germline CDR1 and CDR2: ENHRY and SYGVKD. CDR3 loop: CAISDFGSYGYTF. Here the CDR3 DNA reads TGTGCCATCAGTGATTTCGGGTCCTATGGCTACACCTTC.

The CDR3 DNA follows: TGTGCCAGTAGTACCACATTAGCGGGAGGGGGCACAGATACGCAGTATTTT. This sequence encodes CASSTTLAGGGTDTQYF. The genes are TRBV19 and TRBJ2-3; TRBD2 matches at 11 bases. Germline V gene data show CDR1 as LNHDA and CDR2 as SQIVND (reference sequence). Trimming cost V 4 bases and J 1 base; bases outside gene matches: 7. The CDR3 extends over 17 amino acids.

The chain joins TRBV30 to TRBJ2-7; perhaps TRBD1 as D (6 bases). The V end lost 4 bases, the J end lost 2 bases, and 12 bases lay between the germline ends. The CDR3 length is 13 residues. Germline V gene lookup returns CDR1 GTSNPN and CDR2 SVGIG (reference sequence). The CDR3 region is CAWTRGSTYEQYF. As DNA, the CDR3 is TGTGCCTGGACGAGGGGGTCAACCTACGAGCAGTACTTC. The variable domain in full, with the rest retrieved from reference TRBV30 and TRBJ2-7, is SQTIHQWPATLVQPVGSPLSLECTVEGTSNPNLYWYRQAAGRGLQLLFYSVGIGQISSEVPQNLSASRPQDRQFILSSKKLLLSDSGFYLCAWTRGSTYEQYFGPGTRLTVT.

This sequence joins TRBV18 and TRBJ2-5, with TRBD2 as a possible D gene (5 bases). Trimming stripped 3 bases from V and 1 base from J, with 15 bases between. The CDR3 runs 16 residues. Germline CDR1 is KGHSH and CDR2 is LQKENI. Here the CDR3 DNA reads TGTGCCAGCTCACCCATCTCACGGACTCCCCAAGAGACCCAGTACTTC. As protein: CASSPISRTPQETQYF.

The chain carries TRBV5-1 and TRBJ2-7; TRBD2 agrees at 9 bases. From germline, CDR1 is SGHRS and CDR2 YFSETQ. The CDR3 has 13 amino acids. Trimming removed 0 bases from V and 5 bases from J; junction bases left unmatched: 0. The CDR3 sequence: CASSLGLADEQYF. The CDR3 region has the DNA TGCGCCAGCAGCTTGGGACTAGCGGACGAGCAGTACTTC.

J is TRBJ2-5 and V is TRBV28, with TRBD1 matching 7 bases. Germline loops: CDR1 MDHEN, CDR2 SYDVKM. J lost 5 bases, V lost 5 bases, and 14 bases had no gene match. This CDR3 is built from 16 residues. The CDR3 region is CASSPRTGRTGETQYF. The CDR3 nucleotides are TGTGCCAGCAGTCCTCGGACAGGACGAACGGGGGAGACCCAGTACTTC.

CDR3 sequence: CASSLYGGSYNEQFF. The DNA for the CDR3 is TGTGCCAGCAGCTTGTATGGCGGCTCCTACAATGAGCAGTTCTTC. The J gene is TRBJ2-1, the V gene TRBV5-6; D remains ambiguous. Germline CDR1 SGHDT, CDR2 YYEEEE. The CDR3 runs to 15 residues. V lost 1 base to trimming and J lost 0 bases, with 8 bases between them.

The chain joins TRBV30 to TRBJ2-1; TRBD2 matches 14 bases. The germline V gene encodes CDR1 GTSNPN and CDR2 SVGIG (reference sequence). The junction had 2 bases not matched to a gene; V was cut back by 1 base and J by 0 bases. This CDR3 contains 17 residues. In DNA form, the CDR3 reads TGTGCCTGGAGTGCGGGACTAGCGGGAGCCTCCTACAATGAGCAGTTCTTC. Amino acids: CAWSAGLAGASYNEQFF.

The chain joins TRBV27 to TRBJ2-7; 9 bases are a match to TRBD2. The CDR3 covers 14 residues. The V segment lost 6 bases and the J segment 1 base; nucleotides outside the gene matches: 4. Per the germline V gene, CDR1 is MNHEY and CDR2 is SMNVEV (reference sequence). The CDR3 nucleotides read TGTGCCAGCAGCTTAGCGGGGGTATCCTACGAGCAGTACTTC. This codes for CASSLAGVSYEQYF.

The chain couples TRBV28 to TRBJ2-5; D gene unclear. CDR1 is MDHEN, CDR2 SYDVKM, per germline. The CDR3 extends over 13 amino acids. V was trimmed by 1 base and J by 5 bases, leaving 8 bases between them. CDR3 coding DNA: TGTGCCAGCAGTTTATATCACCGGGAGACCCAGTACTTC. It yields the protein CASSLYHRETQYF.

The chain is built from TRBV5-1 and TRBJ1-5, with 9 bases lining up with TRBD1. Looked up from germline, CDR1 is SGHRS and CDR2 is YFSETQ. The length of the CDR3 is 18 residues. With V trimmed by 4 bases and J by 0 bases, 11 bases remained unmatched. The CDR3 DNA sequence: TGCGCCAGCAGCCCCGGGACAGGGTGGGGCGATAGCAATCAGCCCCAGCATTTT. Translating it yields CASSPGTGWGDSNQPQHF.

The rearrangement joins TRBV4-1 to TRBJ1-2, with D perhaps TRBD1 (5 bases). The CDR3 extends over 15 amino acids. The ends were cut back, 0 bases at V and 6 bases at J, with 14 bases in the middle. Germline V gives CDR1 MGHRA, CDR2 YSYEKL. The CDR3 bases are TGCGCCAGCAGCCAAGATGTGACCAGGGAGGATGGCTACACCTTC. Translation: CASSQDVTREDGYTF.

The chain employs TRBV6-1 and TRBJ1-1; 7 positions agree with TRBD1. The CDR3 length is 13 residues. Trimming at V came to 5 bases and at J to 4 bases, leaving 4 bases not matched to a gene. Germline CDR1 MNHNS, CDR2 SASEGT. The CDR3 DNA follows: TGTGCCAGCAGTTTCGGGACAGCCACTGAAGCTTTCTTT. It yields the protein CASSFGTATEAFF.

This chain joins TRBV25-1 and TRBJ1-3; D is undetermined. Germline V gene data show CDR1 as MGHDK and CDR2 as SYGVNS. This CDR3 comprises 16 residues. Trimming removed 2 bases from V and 0 bases from J, with 11 bases in between. The CDR3 reads CASSERGALSGNTIYF. For the CDR3, the DNA is TGTGCCAGCAGTGAAAGAGGTGCTCTCTCTGGAAACACCATATATTTT.

The chain links TRBV6-1 to TRBJ1-2, with D perhaps TRBD1 (6 bases). CDR3 length: 14 residues. Between the trimmed V and J ends, which lost 1 base and 4 bases, there was a span of 10 bases. From germline, CDR1 is MNHNS and CDR2 SASEGT. CDR3 bases: TGTGCCAGCAGTGAAGGGGGGCGCGGCTATGGCTACACCTTC. Translating it yields CASSEGGRGYGYTF.

The chain employs TRBV2 and TRBJ2-7; tentatively, D is TRBD2 (6 bases). V lost 1 base and J 3 bases, leaving 16 bases between the germline ends. The CDR3 has 16 amino acids. CDR1 is SNHLY, CDR2 FYNNEI, per germline. The CDR3 region is CASSEVPGDRFYEQYF. The CDR3 coding sequence is TGTGCCAGCAGTGAAGTACCGGGGGACCGGTTCTACGAGCAGTACTTC.

The V and J genes are TRBV5-1 and TRBJ1-1, with a weak D call TRBD1 (6 bases). The CDR3 covers 15 residues. The V end was cut by 3 bases, the J end by 3 bases, with 15 bases between. The germline CDR1 and CDR2 sequences are SGHRS and YFSETQ. The CDR3 region has the DNA TGCGCCAGCAGCTCAGGGGATAGGGTGGACACTGAAGCTTTCTTT. Translated, it gives CASSSGDRVDTEAFF. The full variable domain, completed using reference TRBV5-1 and TRBJ1-1, is KAGVTQTPRYLIKTRGQQVTLSCSPISGHRSVSWYQQTPGQGLQFLFEYFSETQRNKGNFPGRFSGRQFSNSRSEMNVSTLELGDSALYLCASSSGDRVDTEAFFGQGTRLTVV.

The chain is built from TRBV5-1 and TRBJ2-7; possible D gene TRBD1, 5 bases. CDR1 and CDR2 (germline): SGHRS, YFSETQ. The CDR3 runs to 18 residues. Trimming stripped 3 bases from V and 0 bases from J, with 22 bases between. In nucleotides, the CDR3 is TGCGCCAGCAGCTCGAAGCGCTTGTCGGACACCGGCTCCTACGAGCAGTACTTC. The encoded protein is CASSSKRLSDTGSYEQYF. Full variable domain (missing parts from reference TRBV5-1 and TRBJ2-7): KAGVTQTPRYLIKTRGQQVTLSCSPISGHRSVSWYQQTPGQGLQFLFEYFSETQRNKGNFPGRFSGRQFSNSRSEMNVSTLELGDSALYLCASSSKRLSDTGSYEQYFGPGTRLTVT.

The chain has TRBV7-2 and TRBJ1-1; unclear D gene. From germline, CDR1 is SGHTA and CDR2 FQGNSA. The CDR3 spans 13 residues. V lost 2 bases and J lost 10, with 14 bases in between. CDR3 DNA: TGTGCCAGCAGCTTAAGTGCGGGAAAGTCAGCTTTCTTT. Translated: CASSLSAGKSAFF.

V gene TRBV6-1 combines with J gene TRBJ2-3; 8 bases are shared with TRBD1. The CDR3 is made up of 15 amino acids. Germline trimming cut 4 bases from V and 0 bases from J; bases unmatched to any gene: 3. CDR1 is MNHNS and CDR2 is SASEGT in the germline V gene. CDR3 bases: TGTGCCAGCAGTGCACGACAGGGGAGCACAGATACGCAGTATTTT. It yields the protein CASSARQGSTDTQYF.

V is TRBV19 and J is TRBJ2-7; TRBD1 matches 7 bases. The CDR3 covers 15 residues. Germline values: CDR1 LNHDA, CDR2 SQIVND (reference sequence). The V segment lost 6 bases and the J segment 5 bases; nucleotides outside the gene matches: 13. The CDR3, as DNA: TGTGCCAGTAGGCCATGGGGACAGTCGCCGGACGAGCAGTACTTC. As protein: CASRPWGQSPDEQYF.

The chain uses TRBV27 and TRBJ2-7; 10 bases are a match to TRBD2. With 6 bases clipped from V and 5 bases from J, the junction kept 10 bases outside the gene matches. This CDR3 contains 15 residues. CDR1 MNHEY and CDR2 SMNVEV come from the germline V gene (reference sequence). The CDR3 region has the DNA TGTGCCAGCAGACAACTAGCGGGAATAGTCGACGAGCAGTACTTC. Translating it yields CASRQLAGIVDEQYF.